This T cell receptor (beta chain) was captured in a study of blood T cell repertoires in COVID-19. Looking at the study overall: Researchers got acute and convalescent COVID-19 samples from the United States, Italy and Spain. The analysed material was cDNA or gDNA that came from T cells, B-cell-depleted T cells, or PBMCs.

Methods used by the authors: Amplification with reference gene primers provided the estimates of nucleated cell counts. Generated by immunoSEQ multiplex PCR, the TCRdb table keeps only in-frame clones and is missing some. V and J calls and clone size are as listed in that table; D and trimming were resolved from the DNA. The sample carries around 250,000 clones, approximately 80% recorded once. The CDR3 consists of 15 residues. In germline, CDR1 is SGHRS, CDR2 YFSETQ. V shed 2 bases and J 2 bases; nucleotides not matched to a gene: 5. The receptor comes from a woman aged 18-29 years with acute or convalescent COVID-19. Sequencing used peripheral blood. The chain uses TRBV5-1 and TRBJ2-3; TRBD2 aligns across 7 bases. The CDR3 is CASSLTGRPTDTQYF. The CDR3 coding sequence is TGCGCCAGCAGCTTAACCGGGAGGCCCACAGATACGCAGTATTTT.